The 11 T cell receptor beta chains below all came from one sample that was sequenced in a study of TIL therapy for anti-PD-1-resistant metastatic lung cancer. The immunoSEQ assay was v3. The method was immunoSEQ multiplex PCR; TCRdb's version includes in-frame clones alone and lacks a portion of them. The repertoire includes tens of thousands of clones, over 70% of them detected once, and roughly 6.1% sits in the top ten. Time point reported: pre-treatment sample, taken before nivolumab and TIL therapy. The sequencing used blood, collected at baseline. These receptors came from a person aged 25 to 79 with non-small cell lung cancer.

The rearrangement uses TRBV11-2 and TRBJ1-5, with D tentatively TRBD1 (6 bases). V was trimmed by 5 bases and J by 6 bases, leaving 14 bases between them. There are 14 residues in the CDR3. Germline CDR1 is SGHAT and CDR2 is FQNNGV. The CDR3 DNA reads TGTGCCAGCAGCCAAACGACAGGAGCTCAGCCCCAGCATTTT. Its translation is CASSQTTGAQPQHF.

This chain uses TRBV5-1 with TRBJ1-3; D uncertain. Trimming took 1 base from V and 1 from J, leaving 6 bases between them. The CDR3 is 14 residues long. Germline values: CDR1 SGHRS, CDR2 YFSETQ. The CDR3 sequence: CASSLTDSGNTIYF. The CDR3 nucleotides read TGCGCCAGCAGCTTGACAGATTCTGGAAACACCATATATTTT.

The V gene is TRBV15, the J gene TRBJ2-5; possibly TRBD2 for D (6 bases). CDR3 length: 17 residues. V was cut by 0 bases and J by 1 base, with 15 bases left in between. Per the germline V gene, CDR1 is LNHNV and CDR2 is YYDKDF (reference sequence). CDR3 protein: CATSRDFGGVLQETQYF. The CDR3 DNA sequence: TGTGCCACCAGCAGAGATTTCGGGGGAGTCCTCCAAGAGACCCAGTACTTC.

This clone was observed a handful of times. The chain combines TRBV28 with TRBJ1-5, with D possibly TRBD1 on 5 matching bases. CDR1 is MDHEN and CDR2 is SYDVKM in the germline V gene. This CDR3 has 15 residues. CDR3 region: CGASQGAGVGQPQHF. The CDR3 DNA follows: TGTGGCGCCTCCCAGGGCGCGGGGGTTGGGCAGCCCCAGCATTTT.

The chain couples TRBV5-6 to TRBJ2-1; no definite D call. CDR1 is SGHDT and CDR2 is YYEEEE in the germline V gene. V was clipped by 9 bases and J by 8 bases, with 18 bases between them. The CDR3 spans 13 residues. The CDR3 here is CATTEKPGHEQFF. CDR3 DNA sequence: TGTGCCACGACGGAAAAACCGGGCCATGAGCAGTTCTTC.

The chain has TRBV4-2 and TRBJ1-5; D gene unclear. The V end was cut by 0 bases, the J end by 4 bases, with 10 bases between. Germline V gives CDR1 LGHNA, CDR2 YNFKEQ. This CDR3 is built from 15 residues. The CDR3 DNA reads TGTGCCAGCAGCCAAGAGGGCGGGCAAAATCAGCCCCAGCATTTT. Translating gives CASSQEGGQNQPQHF.

V gene TRBV19 combines with J gene TRBJ2-2, with D perhaps TRBD1 or TRBD2 (5 bases each). Germline V gene lookup returns CDR1 LNHDA and CDR2 SQIVND (reference sequence). The CDR3 runs 16 residues. Trimming took off 8 bases at V and 1 base at J, with 17 bases between the two ends. This chain's CDR3 is CASHGRGGGNTGELFF. DNA for the CDR3: TGTGCCAGTCACGGACGGGGCGGTGGGAACACCGGGGAGCTGTTTTTT.

The chain has TRBV2 and TRBJ2-5, with TRBD2 matching 10 bases. This CDR3 has 15 amino acids. V shed 6 bases, J shed 1 base, and the junction held 5 bases outside the gene matches. Germline V gene data show CDR1 as SNHLY and CDR2 as FYNNEI. CDR3 region: CASRYLAGGQETQYF. The CDR3, as DNA: TGTGCCAGCAGATATTTAGCGGGGGGCCAAGAGACCCAGTACTTC. Drawing the rest from reference TRBV2 and TRBJ2-5, the complete variable domain is EPEVTQTPSHQVTQMGQEVILRCVPISNHLYFYWYRQILGQKVEFLVSFYNNEISEKSEIFDDQFSVERPDGSNFTLKIRSTKLEDSAMYFCASRYLAGGQETQYFGPGTRLLVL.

The chain has TRBV7-2 and TRBJ1-5; no firm D call. The germline V and J ends were trimmed by 6 bases and 4 bases, with 10 bases remaining between them. Germline CDR1 and CDR2: SGHTA and FQGNSA. This CDR3 is 13 amino acids long. CDR3 sequence: CASSYLINQPQHF. In DNA form, the CDR3 reads TGTGCCAGCAGTTACTTAATTAATCAGCCCCAGCATTTT.

The genes are TRBV27 and TRBJ1-6, with no clear D. The length of the CDR3 is 12 residues. CDR1 MNHEY and CDR2 SMNVEV come from the germline V gene (reference sequence). Trimming removed 3 bases at V and 14 bases at J, with 11 bases between. CDR3 in DNA: TGTGCCAGCAGTTTCCCCGAAGGGACCCTCCACTTT. Protein product: CASSFPEGTLHF.

The chain is built from TRBV7-3 and TRBJ2-1; perhaps TRBD2 as D (7 bases). V lost 4 bases to trimming and J lost 6 bases, with 19 bases between them. CDR1 and CDR2 (germline): SGHTA, FQGTGA. The length of the CDR3 is 16 residues. The CDR3 DNA follows: TGTGCCAGCAGCTCCTTCGTAGGGGGAGGGCGCAATGAGCAGTTCTTC. Its translation: CASSSFVGGGRNEQFF.